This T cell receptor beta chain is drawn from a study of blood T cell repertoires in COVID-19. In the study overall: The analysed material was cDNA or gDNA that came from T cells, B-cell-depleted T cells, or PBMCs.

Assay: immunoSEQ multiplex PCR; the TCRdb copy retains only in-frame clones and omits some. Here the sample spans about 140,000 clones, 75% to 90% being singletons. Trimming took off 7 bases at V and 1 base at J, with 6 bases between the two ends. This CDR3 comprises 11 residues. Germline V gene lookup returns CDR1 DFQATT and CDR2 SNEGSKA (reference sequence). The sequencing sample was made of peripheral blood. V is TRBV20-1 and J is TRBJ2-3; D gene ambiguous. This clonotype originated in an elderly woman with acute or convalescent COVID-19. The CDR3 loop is CSESGTDTQYF. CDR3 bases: TGCAGTGAATCGGGCACAGATACGCAGTATTTT.